The text below deals with one T cell receptor beta chain. What it recognizes is unknown. Amplification used 60 Vbeta primers and 13 Jbeta primers. TCRdb's table, derived via immunoSEQ multiplex PCR, lists solely in-frame clones and lacks some. The sample carries some 150,000 clones, approximately 82% recorded once. These data belong to a study of cytomegalovirus exposure and HLA in healthy donors. General study results and limits: A previous analysis found most TCR beta V segments productive roughly 90% or roughly 30% of the time.

The V and J ends lost 2 bases and 5 bases, in that order; junction bases with no gene match: 3. Germline V gene lookup returns CDR1 MGHDK and CDR2 SYGVNS. CDR3 length equals 15 residues. The sequence was collected from a man aged 25 to 40 in good health and CMV-seropositive. The chain recombines TRBV25-1 with TRBJ1-5, with 10 bases identical to TRBD1. The sample consisted of PBMCs. The CDR3: CASSETGTGDQPQHF. DNA for the CDR3: TGTGCCAGCAGTGAAACCGGGACAGGGGATCAGCCCCAGCATTTT.